Below, 5 T cell receptor beta chains from the same sample are listed, as sequenced in a study of cytomegalovirus exposure and HLA in healthy donors. This PCR relied on a set of 60 Vbeta primers and 13 Jbeta primers. Method: immunoSEQ multiplex PCR; TCRdb's copy keeps in-frame clones and lacks some. The sample carries about 200,000 clones, around 86% recorded once. Sequencing input: PBMCs. The receptors come from a woman aged 40-49 years in good health and CMV-seronegative.

As for this clone: This CDR3 is also generated by other DNA sequences in the sample. The chain recombines TRBV30 with TRBJ2-1, with no clear D. This CDR3 contains 11 residues. CDR1 is GTSNPN and CDR2 is SVGIG in the germline V gene (reference sequence). Trimming left V 1 base short and J 7 bases short, with 5 bases between. The CDR3 here is CAWSGRNEQFF. The CDR3 DNA reads TGTGCCTGGAGTGGGAGAAATGAGCAGTTCTTC.

This clone was seen more than once but under ten times. This rearrangement joins TRBV6-5 to TRBJ2-1, with TRBD2 matching 7 bases. This CDR3 is built from 14 residues. Germline loops: CDR1 MNHEY, CDR2 SVGAGI. Germline trimming cut 6 bases from V and 7 bases from J; bases unmatched to any gene: 9. The CDR3 DNA reads as TGTGCCAGCAGGGAAGAGACTAGCCGAAATGAGCAGTTCTTC. It encodes CASREETSRNEQFF.

This chain connects TRBV19 to TRBJ1-2; D not certain. Germline assignment: CDR1 LNHDA and CDR2 SQIVND (reference sequence). There are 14 residues in the CDR3. V was pared by 7 bases and J by 3 bases, with 15 bases between. DNA for the CDR3: TGTGCCAGTACCCGGTCGGACGGGGACTATGGCTACACCTTC. It specifies CASTRSDGDYGYTF.

This chain links TRBV28 with TRBJ1-5; 8 nucleotides align to TRBD1. V shed 3 bases and J 0 bases; nucleotides not matched to a gene: 16. The CDR3 is 20 amino acids. Germline CDR1 reads MDHEN; CDR2 reads SYDVKM. The CDR3 region is CASSFPTRTGSLYSNQPQHF. CDR3 DNA sequence: TGTGCCAGCAGTTTCCCCACCCGGACAGGGAGTCTCTATAGCAATCAGCCCCAGCATTTT.

The chain uses TRBV5-1 and TRBJ2-1, with TRBD1 matching over 8 bases. Germline CDR1 SGHRS, CDR2 YFSETQ. The CDR3 runs 16 residues. V lost 2 bases and J lost 6; bases outside the gene matches: 10. CDR3 protein: CASSFQPGQVSNEQFF. In DNA form, the CDR3 reads TGCGCCAGCAGCTTCCAACCGGGACAGGTCTCCAATGAGCAGTTCTTC.